This is a list of T cell receptor beta chains from one sample in a study of blood T cell repertoires in COVID-19. Sequencing was performed with immunoSEQ multiplex PCR; in TCRdb, only in-frame clones are kept and a portion is missing. Among 350,000 to 500,000 clones listed, around 90% were seen once. The sample was peripheral blood. These TCRs come from a man between 18 and 29 years old with COVID-19, enrolled during active disease. Both conserved end residues are part of each CDR3. A D gene is named only where the DNA matches it firmly. The size field is filled for only some rows; it gives once, few, many or a size class.

>TRBJ2-2|TRBV4-1|-|TRBD2
CASSGTSGRVGYTGELFF
TGCGCCAGCAGCGGGACTAGCGGGAGGGTAGGGTACACCGGGGAGCTGTTTTTT
>TRBJ2-1|TRBV6-5|-|TRBD1
CASTRTGGLINEQFF
TGTGCCAGCACTAGGACAGGGGGATTGATCAATGAGCAGTTCTTC
>TRBJ1-5|TRBV9|few|TRBD1
CASSYPGQRRVRYSNQPQHF
TGTGCCAGCAGCTACCCGGGACAGAGAAGAGTAAGGTATAGCAATCAGCCCCAGCATTTT
>TRBJ2-3|TRBV28|-|TRBD2
CASSFPLAASTDTQYF
TGTGCCAGCAGTTTCCCACTAGCGGCTAGCACAGATACGCAGTATTTT
>TRBJ2-1|TRBV4-1|-|-
CASSQDHPLPEQFF
TGCGCCAGCAGCCAAGATCATCCACTTCCTGAGCAGTTCTTC
>TRBJ2-5|TRBV15|-|-
CATSRDRGPQETQYF
TGTGCCACCAGCCGAGATAGGGGCCCCCAAGAGACCCAGTACTTC
>TRBJ1-2|TRBV5-4|-|TRBD1
CASTYNRGFGYTF
TGTGCCAGCACCTATAACAGGGGGTTTGGCTACACCTTC
>TRBJ2-1|TRBV10-3|-|TRBD2
CAISGGAYNEQFF
TGTGCCATAAGCGGGGGGGCCTACAATGAGCAGTTCTTC
>TRBJ1-1|TRBV7-9|-|-
CASSLAGSITGKTEAFF
TGTGCCAGCAGCTTAGCGGGCTCGATTACAGGGAAGACTGAAGCTTTCTTT
>TRBJ2-3|TRBV9|few|TRBD1
CASSVRQGGTDTQYF
TGTGCCAGCAGCGTACGACAGGGCGGGACAGATACGCAGTATTTT
>TRBJ2-3|TRBV14|-|-
CASSQDSNTDTQYF
TGTGCCAGCAGCCAAGATAGCAACACAGATACGCAGTATTTT
>TRBJ2-7|TRBV19|-|TRBD2
CASSTILAGGRAEQYF
TGTGCCAGTAGTACCATACTAGCGGGAGGAAGGGCCGAGCAGTACTTC
>TRBJ1-6|TRBV20-1|-|-
CSASKGRYNSPLHF
TGCAGTGCTAGTAAGGGGCGATATAATTCACCCCTCCACTTT
>TRBJ1-1|TRBV2|-|TRBD1
CASNRQGRTEAFF
TGTGCCAGCAATAGACAGGGACGTACTGAAGCTTTCTTT
>TRBJ1-3|TRBV20-1|-|-
CSASDGGNTIYF
TGCAGTGCTAGTGACGGGGGAAACACCATATATTTT
>TRBJ2-2|TRBV23-1|-|-
CASSQSFRANTGELFF
TGCGCCAGCAGTCAATCGTTCCGGGCGAACACCGGGGAGCTGTTTTTT
>TRBJ2-1|TRBV5-1|-|TRBD2
CASSLWTSGNYNEQFF
TGCGCCAGCAGCCTCTGGACTAGCGGGAACTACAATGAGCAGTTCTTC
>TRBJ2-7|TRBV30|-|-
CAWSIGTYEQYF
TGTGCCTGGAGTATCGGTACCTACGAGCAGTACTTC
>TRBJ2-1|TRBV12-5|-|-
CASGGGPGRTVRDEQFF
TGTGCTAGTGGGGGAGGACCGGGGAGGACCGTTCGCGATGAGCAGTTCTTC
>TRBJ1-5|TRBV6-6|few|-
CASSDTANTYQPQHF
TGTGCCAGCAGTGACACAGCTAATACTTATCAGCCCCAGCATTTT
>TRBJ2-2|TRBV23-1|-|-
CASSQPSKEQGSGHTGELFF
TGCGCCAGCAGTCAGCCCTCGAAGGAGCAGGGATCTGGGCACACCGGGGAGCTGTTTTTT
>TRBJ2-5|TRBV2|once|TRBD2
CASGLEETQYF
TGTGCCAGCGGACTAGAAGAGACCCAGTACTTC
>TRBJ1-2|TRBV6-1|-|TRBD1
CASSTRTGNYGYTF
TGTGCCAGCAGTACTAGGACAGGAAACTATGGCTACACCTTC
>TRBJ1-2|TRBV15|-|TRBD1
CATSSDGTATGIGYGYTF
TGTGCCACCAGCAGCGACGGGACAGCCACAGGGATTGGCTATGGCTACACCTTC
>TRBJ2-5|TRBV24-1|once|-
CATSEFTELGETQYF
TGTGCCACCAGTGAATTTACGGAGCTTGGGGAGACCCAGTACTTC
>TRBJ1-5|TRBV7-8|-|-
CASSLGGGDLNQPQHF
TGTGCCAGCAGCTTAGGAGGGGGGGACCTCAATCAGCCCCAGCATTTT
>TRBJ2-3|TRBV5-4|-|TRBD2
CASSGEVAGNTDTQYF
TGTGCCAGCAGCGGGGAGGTAGCGGGAAACACAGATACGCAGTATTTT
>TRBJ2-1|TRBV18|few|-
CASSPQGSYNEQFF
TGTGCCAGCTCACCCCAGGGCTCCTACAATGAGCAGTTCTTC
>TRBJ2-1|TRBV27|-|-
CASSLSGLGHEQFF
TGTGCCAGCAGTTTATCGGGACTGGGACATGAGCAGTTCTTC
>TRBJ2-5|TRBV27|-|TRBD1
CASGTGTGIGTQYF
TGTGCCAGCGGGACCGGGACAGGGATCGGGACCCAGTACTTC
>TRBJ2-7|TRBV20-1|-|-
CSARDYYEQYF
TGCAGTGCTAGAGACTACTACGAGCAGTACTTC
>TRBJ1-2|TRBV21-1|-|-
CASSNELTGTDYGYTF
TGTGCCAGCAGCAATGAACTTACCGGGACAGACTATGGCTACACCTTC
>TRBJ2-7|TRBV5-3|-|TRBD2
CARSLELAGDSYEQYF
TGTGCCAGAAGCTTAGAACTAGCGGGGGACTCCTACGAGCAGTACTTC
>TRBJ2-3|TRBV5-1|-|TRBD2
CASSDQWRGGDTQYF
TGCGCCAGCAGCGACCAGTGGCGGGGGGGTGATACGCAGTATTTT